The T cell receptor beta chain under discussion was sequenced for a study of shared clonotypes between healthy human individuals. Measured with immunoSEQ multiplex PCR; TCRdb has only the in-frame clones, and not every one. The table has some 1,900,000 clones, less than 95% seen once. Positively selected for CCR7, the CD45RO-negative cells used as naive CD8 cells excluded terminally differentiated effector memory CD45RA+ cells. The TCR comes from a man aged 18 to 35 in good health. The sequenced sample consisted of naive CD8+ T cells sorted from blood.

CDR3 coding DNA: TGTGCCAGCAGCGTAACAGGGGAAGCTTTCTTT. Translating gives CASSVTGEAFF. The rearrangement uses TRBV5-6 and TRBJ1-1; maybe TRBD1 (6 bases). The V end lost 4 bases, the J end lost 8 bases, and 9 bases lay between the germline ends. The length of the CDR3 is 11 residues. Germline values: CDR1 SGHDT, CDR2 YYEEEE.